This TCR beta chain came from a study of T cells in Graves' hyperthyroidism and ophthalmopathy. Findings and limits, study-wide: In the blood, most expanded thyroid clonotypes above 0.001 appeared as well. It was a median around seven months before onset that the model predicted ophthalmopathy.

TCR beta CDR3 regions were amplified from RNA. The HTBI primer set drove a first-round RT-PCR of the TCR CDR3. TCRdb used MiXCR to reprocess the multiplex PCR reads, holding one entry per CDR3 protein. The table includes around 660,000 distinct CDR3 sequences, 45% detected once. V shed 6 bases, J shed 4 bases, and the junction held 4 bases outside the gene matches. The V gene's germline CDR1 is SQVTM and CDR2 ANQGSEA. The CDR3 covers 13 residues. Details on this clonotype: Its antigen is undetermined.

Orbital computed tomography and thyroid ultrasound, together with serum TRAb and thyroxine and clinical symptoms, were used for diagnoses. This TCR was recovered from an adult man with Graves' disease, either hyperthyroidism or ophthalmopathy (not recorded which). The specimen was peripheral blood or thyroid tissue (not recorded which). V is TRBV29-1 and J is TRBJ2-3, with 10 bases lining up with TRBD1. In nucleotides, the CDR3 is TGCAGCGTGTACGGACAGGGGGCAGATACGCAGTATTTT. Its protein product is CSVYGQGADTQYF.